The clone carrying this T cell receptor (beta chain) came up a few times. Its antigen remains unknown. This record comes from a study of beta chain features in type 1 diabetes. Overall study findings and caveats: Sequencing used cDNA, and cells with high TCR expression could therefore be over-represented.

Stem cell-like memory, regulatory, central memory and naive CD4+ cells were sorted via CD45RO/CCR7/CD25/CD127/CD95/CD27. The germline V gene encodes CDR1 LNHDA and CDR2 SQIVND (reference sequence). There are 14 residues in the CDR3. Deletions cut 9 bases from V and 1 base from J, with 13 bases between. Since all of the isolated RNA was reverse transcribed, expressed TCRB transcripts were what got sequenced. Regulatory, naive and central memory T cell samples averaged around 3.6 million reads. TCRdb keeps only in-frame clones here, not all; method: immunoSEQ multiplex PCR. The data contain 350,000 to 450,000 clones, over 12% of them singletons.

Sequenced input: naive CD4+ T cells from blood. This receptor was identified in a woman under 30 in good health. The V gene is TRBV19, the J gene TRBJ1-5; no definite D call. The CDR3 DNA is TGTGCCAGCTCGGGGAGATGGAGCAATCAGCCCCAGCATTTT. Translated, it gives CASSGRWSNQPQHF.